Detailed here is one TCR beta chain. Repertoires were generated with immunoSEQ multiplex PCR, while TCRdb's copy carries only in-frame clones and drops some. The sample has approximately 1.1 million clones, 75% to 85% seen once. This sample was included in a study of shared clonotypes between healthy human individuals. CDR3 length equals 16 residues. Trimming at V came to 1 base and at J to 4 bases, leaving 7 bases not matched to a gene. CDR1 and CDR2 from the germline V gene are KGHSH and LQKENI. This TCR was sampled from a man aged 18 to 30 in good health. Some clones in this sample may be carry-over from other donors' samples. Specimen: memory CD4+ T cells from PBMCs. Subset here: CD45RA-negative fraction. This chain connects TRBV18 to TRBJ2-1; 7 nucleotides match TRBD2. CDR3 in amino acids: CASSPRAAGVYNEQFF. The CDR3 DNA sequence: TGTGCCAGCTCACCACGGGCCGCGGGAGTGTACAATGAGCAGTTCTTC. The complete variable domain, with remaining parts taken from reference TRBV18 and TRBJ2-1, reads NAGVMQNPRHLVRRRGQEARLRCSPMKGHSHVYWYRQLPEEGLKFMVYLQKENIIDESGMPKERFSAEFPKEGPSILRIQQVVRGDSAAYFCASSPRAAGVYNEQFFGPGTRLTVL.